This T cell receptor beta chain was retrieved from a study of T cell repertoires in cytomegalovirus infection. Study summary: The authors relied on CMV epitopes, both recently identified HLA-C-restricted and well-studied HLA-B-restricted. The public TCR beta signatures pointed to both CMV infection and matching HLA type.

There are a few counts of this clonotype. The antigen is not known. From germline, CDR1 is MNHNY and CDR2 SVGAGI (reference sequence). The CDR3 runs to 18 residues. J lost 0 bases, V lost 6 bases, and 8 bases had no gene match. Via MiXCR, TCRdb re-called the reads, giving one row per CDR3 protein. The sample shows some 940,000 distinct CDR3 sequences, roughly a third of them seen only once. The sequence was collected from a human donor in good health (CMV status not recorded). Some clones in this sample may be carry-over from other donors' samples. Sequencing was performed on cultured CD8+ T cells from PBMCs, taken from culture after CMV antigen stimulation. V and J are TRBV6-6 and TRBJ2-1, with 13 positions matching TRBD2. The CDR3 DNA is TGTGCCAGCAGCTTCGTTTGGACTAGCGGGGGCTCCTACAATGAGCAGTTCTTC. It encodes CASSFVWTSGGSYNEQFF.